Below, one TCR beta chain is given with its context. As yet, its antigen is unknown. The source of the sample is a study of blood T cells in healthy people across ages. Drawing of peripheral blood yielded about 9.8 milliliters from each donor. Study-wide results and caveats: The study could not conclusively compare naive and antigen-experienced cells, given its unsorted PBMCs.

The CDR3 is made up of 13 amino acids. The germline V gene encodes CDR1 MNHEY and CDR2 SVGAGI. The V segment lost 7 bases and the J segment 5 bases; nucleotides outside the gene matches: 5. Next came a second PCR, run for roughly 6 to 11 cycles, which used a sample-barcoded 5' primer along with a J-beta primer mix. TCRdb redid the calling of the 5' RACE reads with MiXCR, one entry per CDR3 protein. The sample contains about 800,000 distinct CDR3 sequences, 25% of which appear only once. These same data were also listed under a study on T cells of mothers and their children. That source notes: Donation involved a few healthy Caucasian mothers and the six children that they had.

Source material: blood. The V call is TRBV6-5, the J call TRBJ2-1, with 7 bases matching TRBD1. The source is a boy aged 10-17 years in good health. The CDR3 DNA reads as TGTGCCAGCACCCGGGGACAGCACAATGAGCAGTTCTTC. This codes for CASTRGQHNEQFF.